These 13 T cell receptor beta chains came from one sample sequenced in a study of T cells in Graves' hyperthyroidism and ophthalmopathy. TCR beta CDR3 sequences were amplified from RNA transcripts. The TCR CDR3 first-round RT-PCR relied on the HTBI primer set. Via MiXCR, TCRdb re-called the multiplex PCR reads, giving one row per CDR3 protein. The data show fewer than 400,000 distinct CDR3 sequences, with around 15% seen just once and 25% to 30% held by the top ten. The sample taken for sequencing was blood. These receptors were obtained from a middle-aged man with Graves' ophthalmopathy.

This clonotype appeared many times. The gene calls are TRBV3-1 and TRBJ1-2, with unresolved D. Germline V gives CDR1 LGHDT, CDR2 YNNKEL (reference sequence). V lost 4 bases, J lost 7 bases, and 13 bases lay in between. The length of the CDR3 is 13 residues. CDR3 residues: CASSPSLGRGYTF. The CDR3 DNA follows: TGTGCCAGCAGCCCGAGTCTGGGTCGTGGCTACACCTTC.

This clonotype was seen repeatedly, ten times or more. The chain joins TRBV27 to TRBJ2-6; no clear D gene. Germline V CDR1 and CDR2: MNHEY, SMNVEV (reference sequence). Trimming took off 7 bases at V and 0 bases at J, with 16 bases between the two ends. CDR3 length equals 17 residues. CDR3 protein: CASTLKKGVSGANVLTF. In nucleotides, the CDR3 is TGTGCCAGCACCCTCAAAAAAGGAGTCTCTGGGGCCAACGTCCTGACTTTC.

This clonotype has at least ten counts. CDR3 coding DNA: TGTGCCAGCAGTTCCCCCGGGACAGGGCAAGATACGCAGTATTTT. Translated, it gives CASSSPGTGQDTQYF. The chain combines TRBV28 with TRBJ2-3; 9 bases match TRBD1. Germline CDR1 reads MDHEN; CDR2 reads SYDVKM. The junction had 7 bases not matched to a gene; V was cut back by 4 bases and J by 5 bases. This CDR3 has 15 residues.

This clonotype has at least ten counts. The chain uses TRBV5-5 and TRBJ2-7, with D unclear. The V gene lost 6 bases and the J gene lost 4 bases, with 14 bases spanning the gap. This CDR3 has 13 residues. Germline V gene lookup returns CDR1 SGHKS and CDR2 YYEKEE (reference sequence). CDR3 nucleotide sequence: TGTGCCAGCACTAGTACTTACGGATACGAGCAGTACTTC. Encoded protein: CASTSTYGYEQYF.

In its sample, this clonotype was seen many times. V usage is TRBV20-1 and J usage is TRBJ2-7; 8 bases are a match to TRBD2. This CDR3 contains 15 residues. The V segment lost 5 bases and the J segment 2 bases; nucleotides outside the gene matches: 11. Looked up from germline, CDR1 is DFQATT and CDR2 is SNEGSKA (reference sequence). For the CDR3, the DNA is TGCAGTGCTCGACCTATAGCGGGACTAACCTACGAGCAGTACTTC. The encoded protein is CSARPIAGLTYEQYF.

The chain joins TRBV4-2 to TRBJ2-1; TRBD2 is a possible D gene (5 bases). This CDR3 is 15 amino acids long. V was trimmed by 8 bases and J by 5 bases, leaving 19 bases between them. CDR1 and CDR2 from the germline V gene are LGHNA and YNFKEQ. CDR3 in amino acids: CASSPEGSRDNEQFF. The CDR3 region has the DNA TGTGCCAGCTCCCCGGAAGGGAGTCGTGACAATGAGCAGTTCTTC.

The rearrangement links TRBV10-2 to TRBJ2-7; D is ambiguous. There are 15 residues in the CDR3. Germline-derived CDR1 and CDR2 are WSHSY and SAAADI. Trimming shortened V by 2 bases and J by 3 bases, and 14 bases separated the two germline ends. CDR3 protein: CASSETASNFYEQYF. The CDR3 DNA reads as TGCGCCAGCAGTGAGACCGCTAGTAACTTCTACGAGCAGTACTTC.

This clonotype has at least ten counts. The V gene is TRBV7-9, the J gene TRBJ2-7; 13 nucleotides align to TRBD2. CDR3 length equals 16 residues. From germline, CDR1 is SEHNR and CDR2 FQNEAQ (reference sequence). V was clipped by 4 bases and J by 3 bases; unmatched bases: 6. CDR3 residues: CASSSGLAGEGYEQYF. Here the CDR3 DNA reads TGTGCCAGCAGCTCCGGACTAGCGGGAGAAGGCTACGAGCAGTACTTC.

The chain uses TRBV7-8 and TRBJ2-7; TRBD2 matches 14 bases. This CDR3 is 17 amino acids long. The germline CDR1 and CDR2 sequences are SGHVS and FQNEAQ. The J segment lost 2 bases and the V segment lost 3 bases, leaving 6 bases of the junction unmatched. Here the CDR3 DNA reads TGTGCCAGCAGCTTTCTCTTGACTAGCGGGAGGGCCTACGAGCAGTACTTC. As protein: CASSFLLTSGRAYEQYF.

On this clonotype: The junction shows a germline mismatch at one end, possibly a read error. This chain connects TRBV15 to TRBJ2-2, with D possibly TRBD2 on 5 matching bases. Germline V lookup: CDR1 LNHNV, CDR2 YYDKDF (reference sequence). The CDR3 is 16 residues long. Written as DNA, the CDR3 is TGTGCCACCAGCTCGCCTAGGGTGGGATTCACCGGGGAGCTGGTTTTT. This codes for CATSSPRVGFTGELVF.

The table lists this clonotype with a count of one. This rearrangement joins TRBV12-3 or TRBV12-4 to TRBJ1-5; possible D gene TRBD1, 6 bases. V dropped 8 bases and J dropped 6 bases, with 20 bases sitting between them. The CDR3 sequence is 15 residues long. CDR3 sequence: CASPRGGISGQPQHF. CDR3 sequence (DNA): TGTGCCAGCCCGAGGGGGGGGATATCAGGTCAGCCCCAGCATTTT.

This clonotype was counted ten times or more. The gene calls are TRBV7-6 and TRBJ2-2; D might be TRBD2 (6 bases). CDR3 length equals 16 residues. Trimming shortened V by 3 bases and J by 2 bases, and 13 bases separated the two germline ends. In germline, CDR1 is SGHVS, CDR2 FNYEAQ. The CDR3 nucleotides read TGTGCCAGCAGCTTGGAAGGCGGGATAAACACCGGGGAGCTGTTTTTT. This codes for CASSLEGGINTGELFF.

This clonotype was picked up many times. This sequence joins TRBV11-2 and TRBJ2-5; D gene unclear. Germline values: CDR1 SGHAT, CDR2 FQNNGV. V was clipped by 0 bases and J by 5 bases, with 7 bases between them. The CDR3 extends over 13 amino acids. CDR3 region: CASSLDRSETQYF. CDR3 DNA sequence: TGTGCCAGCAGCTTAGATCGCTCTGAGACCCAGTACTTC.